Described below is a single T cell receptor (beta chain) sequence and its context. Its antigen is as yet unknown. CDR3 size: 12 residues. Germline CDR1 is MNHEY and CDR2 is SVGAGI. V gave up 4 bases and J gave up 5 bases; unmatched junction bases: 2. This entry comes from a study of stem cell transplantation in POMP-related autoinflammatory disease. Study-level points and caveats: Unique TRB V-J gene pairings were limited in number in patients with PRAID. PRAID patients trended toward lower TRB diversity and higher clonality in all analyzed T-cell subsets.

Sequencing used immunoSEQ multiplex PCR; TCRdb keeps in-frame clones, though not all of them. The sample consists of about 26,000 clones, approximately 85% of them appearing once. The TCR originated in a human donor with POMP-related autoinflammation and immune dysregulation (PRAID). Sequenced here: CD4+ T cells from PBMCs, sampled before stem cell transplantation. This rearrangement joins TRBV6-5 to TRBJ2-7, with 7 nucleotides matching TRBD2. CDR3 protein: CASSSTSDEQYF. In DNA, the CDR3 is TGTGCCAGCAGTTCCACTAGCGACGAGCAGTACTTC.